This TCR beta chain was captured in a study of Graves' ophthalmopathy and Graves' hyperthyroidism (dated by TCRdb to the late 2010s). Background on the whole study: Peripheral blood samples were taken at the time of initial diagnosis, before any treatment was given. In total, approximately 130 blood samples were TCR-sequenced: 40 to 45 ophthalmopathy, about 75 hyperthyroidism and around 17 hyperthyroidism-to-ophthalmopathy patients. Once sampling was done, hyperthyroidism patients were given methimazole at a starting dose of 30 mg daily, while ophthalmopathy patients were given high-dose intravenous methylprednisolone. T-cell repertoires of thyroid tissue and blood were compared in about 6 hyperthyroidism patients. To explore V-J signatures that separate ophthalmopathy from hyperthyroidism, a discovery set of 100 patients was enrolled, consisting of approximately 45 with ophthalmopathy and approximately 57 with stable hyperthyroidism. The study used TCR beta repertoire signatures to distinguish Graves' ophthalmopathy from Graves' hyperthyroidism and to predict progression to ophthalmopathy. For independent validation, a separate cohort was made up of approximately 19 hyperthyroidism patients plus 17 patients who later progressed from hyperthyroidism to ophthalmopathy. Findings and caveats that apply to the study as a whole: Most expanded thyroid clonotypes with frequency above 0.001 were also detected in blood, suggesting blood repertoires may reflect the thyroid immune response. Ophthalmopathy was separated from stable hyperthyroidism by the 13-signature model with more than 85% sensitivity and roughly 83% specificity in cross-validation and with 80%/75% in the test set. In validation, the model predicted ophthalmopathy progression with about 64% sensitivity and 72.22% specificity; roughly eleven predicted patients were CT-confirmed with GO in a median of approximately 6.5 months. No statistical method was used to set the sample size in advance, and the investigators knew which group each participant was assigned to.

The ophthalmopathy patients had moderately to severely active disease, with a Clinical Activity Score of 3 or higher, a NOSPECS grade of 4 or higher, and a disease duration of less than 3 months. Patients were excluded if they had other autoimmune diseases, uncontrolled infections, pregnancy or lactation. Clinical symptoms, serum thyroxine, TRAb, thyroid ultrasound and orbital computed tomography formed the basis of the diagnosis. PBMCs were isolated from 10 ml of fresh peripheral blood by Ficoll-Paque density gradient centrifugation. Total RNA was extracted using Trizol reagent, and RNA quality was checked on an Agilent 2100 Bioanalyzer. TCR beta CDR3 regions were amplified from RNA transcripts for repertoire sequencing. HTBI primers and the Qiagen OneStep RT-PCR kit were used in a first-round RT-PCR, which was followed by a second-round multiplex PCR, size selection and purification. Libraries were sequenced on an Illumina HiSeq2000 using paired-end 100 bp reads. The study's own analysis went as follows. Reads were processed with SOAPnuke, discarding reads with adapters, uncalled bases, mean Phred below 15, or no exact constant-primer or identifier match. COPE v1.2.5 was used to merge high-quality paired reads. Clonotypes were defined as unique nucleotide sequences and were aligned to IMGT TRB V, D and J references using MiTCR v1.1. The analysis was limited to V-J combinations with a frequency above 0.0001, which together covered roughly 99% of repertoires. For each V-J combination, a TCR clonal expansion and chaos score was defined as F50 clonal expansion divided by the chaos observed in the TCRdist matrix. Welch's t-statistics and random forest were used to narrow the features down to 13 V-J combinations, which were then fed into a naive Bayes classifier. The Morisita-Horn index was used to measure how similar the thyroid and blood repertoires were. TCRdb ran its own pipeline on the public reads, namely fastp trimming at Q25 and MiXCR clone calling, and kept in-frame beta chains. Under each unique CDR3 protein, matching rows form one entry showing the most common genes and DNA. What appears here as the V and J calls and clone size reflects TCRdb's work, not the paper's. Here the sample has 500,000 to 800,000 distinct CDR3 sequences; about two fifths occur a single time. More than 3% of the sample rests with the top ten.

In its sample, this clonotype was seen many times. The clone's antigen remains unknown. Base qualities were left out, and no much larger clone turns up one base away. CDR1 and CDR2 are read off the germline V gene as SGDLS and YYNGEE. Between the V and J ends, shortened by 4 bases and 3 bases respectively, the junction contains 16 bases. The CDR3 contains 15 residues, cysteine and phenylalanine counted. The kept DNA is CDR3 alone, 45 bases in frame from the first base. The chain is made from TRBV9 and TRBJ1-2, with TRBD1 perhaps the D gene, on 5 matching bases. The receptor was derived from an adult man with Graves' ophthalmopathy. Sample: peripheral blood. The nucleotide sequence reads TGTGCCAGCAGCACCGGGACCGCTGTTGACTATGGCTACACCTTC. Translated, this gives CASSTGTAVDYGYTF.